Presented here are 28 T cell receptor beta chains from one specimen sequenced in a study of cytomegalovirus exposure and HLA in healthy donors. Primers for the PCR totalled 60 Vbeta and 13 Jbeta. Clones were sequenced by immunoSEQ multiplex PCR, and TCRdb holds only the in-frame ones, with some missing. The sample has 150,000 to 200,000 clones, roughly 73% seen once; the top ten hold 2.5% to 3.5%. Sequencing was performed on PBMCs. These receptors came from a female donor in good health and CMV-seronegative.

In regard to this clone: Other DNA sequences of this sample code for an identical CDR3. This chain links TRBV19 with TRBJ2-1, with no clear D. The CDR3 runs 12 residues. V was trimmed by 6 bases and J by 3 bases, leaving 6 bases between them. Germline V gives CDR1 LNHDA, CDR2 SQIVND (reference sequence). CDR3 sequence reads: CASSIGYNEQFF. The DNA of the CDR3 is TGTGCCAGTAGCATCGGCTACAATGAGCAGTTCTTC.

This chain uses TRBV19 with TRBJ1-5, with 7 bases aligning to TRBD1. Per the germline V gene, CDR1 is LNHDA and CDR2 is SQIVND (reference sequence). This CDR3 spans 15 amino acids. V lost 4 bases to trimming and J lost 0 bases; unmatched junction nucleotides: 3. Here the CDR3 reads CASSTGGYSNQPQHF. CDR3 DNA: TGTGCCAGTAGTACAGGGGGTTATAGCAATCAGCCCCAGCATTTT. The full variable domain, with the rest looked up from reference TRBV19 and TRBJ1-5, is DGGITQSPKYLFRKEGQNVTLSCEQNLNHDAMYWYRQDPGQGLRLIYYSQIVNDFQKGDIAEGYSVSREKKESFPLTVTSAQKNPTAFYLCASSTGGYSNQPQHFGDGTRLSIL.

This clone was recorded only once. The V and J genes are TRBV6-5 and TRBJ2-2; D uncertain. The germline V and J ends were trimmed by 4 bases and 6 bases, with 9 bases remaining between them. CDR3 length: 13 amino acids. The V gene's germline CDR1 is MNHEY and CDR2 SVGAGI. The CDR3 loop reads CASSLEIAGELFF. The CDR3 coding sequence is TGTGCCAGCAGTTTAGAAATCGCCGGGGAGCTGTTTTTT.

J is TRBJ2-1 and V is TRBV5-4; 9 bases match TRBD2. The CDR3 length is 15 residues. V shed 0 bases and J 9 bases; nucleotides not matched to a gene: 7. Germline values: CDR1 SGHNT, CDR2 YYREEE (reference sequence). The CDR3, as DNA: TGTGCCAGCAGCTTGGGCGCGGGAGGGGTCGGTGAGCAGTTCTTC. Its protein is CASSLGAGGVGEQFF. The full variable domain, with the rest looked up from reference TRBV5-4 and TRBJ2-1, is ETGVTQSPTHLIKTRGQQVTLRCSSQSGHNTVSWYQQALGQGPQFIFQYYREEENGRGNFPPRFSGLQFPNYSSELNVNALELDDSALYLCASSLGAGGVGEQFFGPGTRLTVL.

The J gene is TRBJ2-5, the V gene TRBV5-4; 11 bases fit TRBD1. There are 15 residues in the CDR3. Trimming removed 4 bases from V and 4 bases from J; junction bases left unmatched: 6. Germline V lookup: CDR1 SGHNT, CDR2 YYREEE (reference sequence). CDR3 sequence: CASSLGQGAGETQYF. CDR3 DNA sequence: TGTGCCAGCAGCCTAGGACAGGGGGCCGGAGAGACCCAGTACTTC.

This chain joins TRBV30 and TRBJ2-3; the D gene is possibly TRBD1 (5 bases). Between the trimmed V and J ends, which lost 2 bases and 9 bases, there was a span of 12 bases. The length of the CDR3 is 12 residues. Germline CDR1 reads GTSNPN; CDR2 reads SVGIG (reference sequence). The CDR3 loop is CAWSLGPETQYF. For the CDR3, the DNA is TGTGCCTGGAGTCTGGGGCCTGAGACGCAGTATTTT.

The chain carries TRBV10-3 and TRBJ2-5; 8 bases map to TRBD2. The germline V gene has CDR1 ENHRY and CDR2 SYGVKD. The V gene end was trimmed by 5 bases and the J gene end by 1 base; junction bases not matched to a gene: 6. This CDR3 contains 15 residues. CDR3 region: CAISLAGLSQETQYF. The DNA of the CDR3 is TGTGCCATCAGTCTAGCGGGCCTTTCCCAAGAGACCCAGTACTTC.

This chain uses TRBV5-1 with TRBJ1-3; 11 positions match TRBD1. Trimming at V came to 1 base and at J to 7 bases, leaving 7 bases not matched to a gene. CDR3 length equals 16 residues. The germline V gene has CDR1 SGHRS and CDR2 YFSETQ. The CDR3 nucleotides read TGCGCCAGCAGCTTGCCCGGGACAGGGGGGAGGAACACCATATATTTT. Residues: CASSLPGTGGRNTIYF.

The chain uses TRBV9 and TRBJ1-6; 7 bases fit TRBD1. CDR3 size: 14 residues. Germline V gives CDR1 SGDLS, CDR2 YYNGEE. J gave up 6 bases and V 3 bases, and 3 bases lay outside the gene matches. CDR3 sequence reads: CASSGHRGNSPLHF. In DNA, the CDR3 is TGTGCCAGCAGCGGTCACAGGGGTAATTCACCCCTCCACTTT.

The chain carries TRBV5-4 and TRBJ1-1, with 10 bases fitting TRBD1. The germline V gene has CDR1 SGHNT and CDR2 YYREEE (reference sequence). This CDR3 has 13 amino acids. V was pared by 7 bases and J by 5 bases, with 5 bases of the junction left unmatched. This CDR3 reads CASGRDRGTEAFF. As DNA, the CDR3 is TGTGCCAGCGGCCGGGACAGGGGTACTGAAGCTTTCTTT.

The V call is TRBV5-1, the J call TRBJ2-1; D remains ambiguous. Germline lookup yields CDR1 SGHRS and CDR2 YFSETQ. This CDR3 has 14 residues. V shed 4 bases and J shed 0 bases, with 8 bases lying between them. Here the CDR3 reads CASSPASSYNEQFF. CDR3 DNA: TGCGCCAGCAGCCCTGCTAGCTCCTACAATGAGCAGTTCTTC.

The gene calls are TRBV19 and TRBJ1-6, with D tentatively TRBD1 (5 bases). The CDR3 length is 16 residues. Trimming removed 3 bases at V and 7 bases at J, with 16 bases between. Per germline, CDR1 LNHDA and CDR2 SQIVND (reference sequence). The CDR3 DNA reads as TGTGCCAGTAGTATCGCCGGGACTACCCTGAATTCACCCCTCCACTTT. Protein product: CASSIAGTTLNSPLHF.

CDR3 amino acids: CASSSPGGLAGDGKTQYF. The DNA of the CDR3 is TGTGCCAGTAGTTCTCCAGGGGGACTAGCGGGGGACGGGAAGACCCAGTACTTC. The chain employs TRBV19 and TRBJ2-5, with 14 bases matching TRBD2. The CDR3 sequence is 18 residues long. The V gene's germline CDR1 is LNHDA and CDR2 SQIVND (reference sequence). Unmatched junction bases numbered 14, after V lost 5 bases and J lost 6 bases.

The J gene is TRBJ1-1, the V gene TRBV9; 9 nucleotides match TRBD1. V dropped 0 bases and J dropped 3; count of bases not matched to a gene: 9. Germline assignment: CDR1 SGDLS and CDR2 YYNGEE. The CDR3 length is 17 residues. DNA for the CDR3: TGTGCCAGCAGCGTAGGGACAGGGGCGATGGTGGACACTGAAGCTTTCTTT. Amino acid sequence: CASSVGTGAMVDTEAFF.

The chain employs TRBV5-1 and TRBJ2-7, with D perhaps assigned TRBD1 or TRBD2 (6 bases each). The CDR3 has 14 residues. In germline, CDR1 is SGHRS, CDR2 YFSETQ. Trimming removed 5 bases at V and 7 bases at J, with 19 bases between. CDR3: CASRLTGLAGEQYF. CDR3 bases: TGCGCCAGCAGGTTGACAGGATTGGCGGGGGAGCAGTACTTC. The variable domain in full, with the rest retrieved from reference TRBV5-1 and TRBJ2-7, is KAGVTQTPRYLIKTRGQQVTLSCSPISGHRSVSWYQQTPGQGLQFLFEYFSETQRNKGNFPGRFSGRQFSNSRSEMNVSTLELGDSALYLCASRLTGLAGEQYFGPGTRLTVT.

The sample holds a few counts of this clone. V gene TRBV10-1 combines with J gene TRBJ1-2, with 7 bases fitting TRBD1. Trimming took 2 bases from V and 3 from J; bases not matched to a gene: 6. The V gene's germline CDR1 is WNHNN and CDR2 SYGVQD (reference sequence). The CDR3 runs to 15 residues. As DNA, the CDR3 is TGCGCCAGCAGTGAGAAAAGGGGGACAGACTATGGCTACACCTTC. This codes for CASSEKRGTDYGYTF.

This clone came up a few times. Other nucleotide sequences from this sample produce the same CDR3. The rearrangement uses TRBV7-2 and TRBJ1-2; 9 bases line up with TRBD1. The V gene end was trimmed by 3 bases and the J gene end by 5 bases; junction bases not matched to a gene: 4. Germline CDR1 reads SGHTA; CDR2 reads FQGNSA. CDR3 length: 14 amino acids. The CDR3 is CASSFDRGFYGYTF. Written as DNA, the CDR3 is TGTGCCAGCAGCTTTGACAGGGGGTTTTATGGCTACACCTTC.

This clone occurred once. This chain uses TRBV19 with TRBJ2-1; 8 nucleotides line up with TRBD1. The CDR3 is 17 amino acids. The junction had 16 bases not matched to a gene; V was cut back by 6 bases and J by 6 bases. Germline lookup yields CDR1 LNHDA and CDR2 SQIVND (reference sequence). In nucleotides, the CDR3 is TGTGCCAGTAGGAGGACAGGGTTGGTAGTTGTCGGCAATGAGCAGTTCTTC. It encodes CASRRTGLVVVGNEQFF. Using reference TRBV19 and TRBJ2-1 for the parts outside the CDR3, the full variable domain is DGGITQSPKYLFRKEGQNVTLSCEQNLNHDAMYWYRQDPGQGLRLIYYSQIVNDFQKGDIAEGYSVSREKKESFPLTVTSAQKNPTAFYLCASRRTGLVVVGNEQFFGPGTRLTVL.

This clone was observed a handful of times. The chain has TRBV5-1 and TRBJ1-5; tentative D call: TRBD1 (6 bases). The V gene lost 0 bases and the J gene lost 6 bases, with 13 bases spanning the gap. CDR3 length: 15 residues. Germline V lookup: CDR1 SGHRS, CDR2 YFSETQ. This CDR3 is CASSLAGGRGQPQHF. The CDR3 DNA sequence: TGCGCCAGCAGCTTGGCCGGGGGGCGCGGTCAGCCCCAGCATTTT.

The genes are TRBV10-3 and TRBJ2-1; D is possibly TRBD1 (6 bases). CDR1 ENHRY and CDR2 SYGVKD come from the germline V gene. Trimming left V 2 bases short and J 6 bases short, with 8 bases between. The CDR3 is 13 residues long. The CDR3 is CAISEQGTNEQFF. CDR3 bases: TGTGCCATCAGTGAGCAGGGGACCAATGAGCAGTTCTTC.

The V and J genes are TRBV11-2 and TRBJ2-2; D ambiguous. This CDR3 is built from 13 residues. The V gene lost 5 bases and the J gene lost 2 bases, with 6 bases spanning the gap. Per the germline V gene, CDR1 is SGHAT and CDR2 is FQNNGV. CDR3 residues: CASSPRNTGELFF. The CDR3 nucleotides read TGTGCCAGCAGCCCGAGAAACACCGGGGAGCTGTTTTTT.

The chain joins TRBV9 to TRBJ2-7, with D possibly TRBD2 on 5 matching bases. Germline CDR1 and CDR2: SGDLS and YYNGEE. V was pared by 0 bases and J by 2 bases, with 12 bases between. This CDR3 is 15 amino acids long. The CDR3 region is CASSVDGVGPYEQYF. CDR3 DNA: TGTGCCAGCAGCGTAGACGGGGTCGGACCCTACGAGCAGTACTTC.

The chain links TRBV6-5 to TRBJ1-1; 7 nucleotides line up with TRBD1. V dropped 2 bases and J dropped 0; count of bases not matched to a gene: 0. Germline CDR1 and CDR2: MNHEY and SVGAGI. This CDR3 region has 14 residues. As DNA, the CDR3 is TGTGCCAGCAGTTACGACAGGGTGAACACTGAAGCTTTCTTT. Its protein is CASSYDRVNTEAFF.

V is TRBV18 and J is TRBJ2-7; maybe TRBD2 (7 bases). Germline lookup yields CDR1 KGHSH and CDR2 LQKENI. V lost 4 bases, J lost 6 bases, and 16 bases lay in between. This CDR3 has 14 residues. CDR3 residues: CASSQYGGPSEQYF. The CDR3 bases are TGTGCCAGCTCACAATACGGGGGGCCCAGCGAGCAGTACTTC.

The chain has TRBV18 and TRBJ1-1; D gene unclear. The V end lost 4 bases, the J end lost 0 bases, and 18 bases lay between the germline ends. The CDR3 covers 17 residues. Germline V CDR1 and CDR2: KGHSH, LQKENI. The chain's CDR3 is CASSRRQHVTMNTEAFF. The DNA for the CDR3 is TGTGCCAGCTCACGGCGGCAGCATGTTACCATGAACACTGAAGCTTTCTTT. Complete variable domain (other parts from reference TRBV18 and TRBJ1-1): NAGVMQNPRHLVRRRGQEARLRCSPMKGHSHVYWYRQLPEEGLKFMVYLQKENIIDESGMPKERFSAEFPKEGPSILRIQQVVRGDSAAYFCASSRRQHVTMNTEAFFGQGTRLTVV.

This sequence joins TRBV5-1 and TRBJ2-2; 8 bases line up with TRBD1. This CDR3 has 15 residues. The ends lost 1 base at V and 4 bases at J; junction bases unmatched: 3. The germline V gene has CDR1 SGHRS and CDR2 YFSETQ. The CDR3 coding sequence is TGCGCCAGCAGCTTGACAGGGGGGTTCACCGGGGAGCTGTTTTTT. Translating gives CASSLTGGFTGELFF. The entire variable domain, with the rest obtained from reference TRBV5-1 and TRBJ2-2, is as follows: KAGVTQTPRYLIKTRGQQVTLSCSPISGHRSVSWYQQTPGQGLQFLFEYFSETQRNKGNFPGRFSGRQFSNSRSEMNVSTLELGDSALYLCASSLTGGFTGELFFGEGSRLTVL.

This clone was recorded only once. The chain carries TRBV10-1 and TRBJ2-7; D is perhaps TRBD2 (6 bases). The CDR3 covers 15 residues. Trimming shortened V by 10 bases and J by 2 bases, and 21 bases separated the two germline ends. Germline V CDR1 and CDR2: WNHNN, SYGVQD (reference sequence). The DNA of the CDR3 is TGCGCCACCCTCCCGGTGTGCGGGGTAACCTACGAGCAGTACTTC. Its translation is CATLPVCGVTYEQYF.

The sample holds one count of this clone. The V gene is TRBV29-1, the J gene TRBJ2-7; 9 nucleotides match TRBD2. The CDR3 contains 13 residues. J lost 6 bases, V lost 5 bases, and 8 bases had no gene match. Per the germline V gene, CDR1 is SQVTM and CDR2 is ANQGSEA. The CDR3: CSVRVRGGSEQYF. CDR3 DNA sequence: TGCAGCGTTCGGGTGCGGGGGGGAAGCGAGCAGTACTTC.